This TCR beta chain comes out of a study of cytomegalovirus exposure and HLA in healthy donors. Overall study results and limits: In a later analysis, donors in an Asian-associated ancestry cluster reportedly had fewer N-insertions in productive TCRs than the cohort mean. Immune exposure data for these donors was limited to CMV serostatus.

The CDR3 is made up of 14 amino acids. The V and J ends lost 1 base and 0 bases respectively, with 7 bases between them. Per germline, CDR1 SGHTS and CDR2 YDEGEE. The PCR contained 60 Vbeta and 13 Jbeta primers. TCRdb keeps only in-frame clones here, not all; method: immunoSEQ multiplex PCR. The repertoire includes some 120,000 clones, roughly 82% of them detected once, and about 11% sits in the top ten. In the case of this clone: Its antigen is as yet unknown.

The chain has TRBV5-8 and TRBJ1-1; D remains unclear. This sequence originates from a male donor in good health and CMV-seropositive. Input material: PBMCs. The CDR3 loop reads CASSLQQMNTEAFF. CDR3 DNA: TGTGCCAGCAGCTTGCAACAAATGAACACTGAAGCTTTCTTT.